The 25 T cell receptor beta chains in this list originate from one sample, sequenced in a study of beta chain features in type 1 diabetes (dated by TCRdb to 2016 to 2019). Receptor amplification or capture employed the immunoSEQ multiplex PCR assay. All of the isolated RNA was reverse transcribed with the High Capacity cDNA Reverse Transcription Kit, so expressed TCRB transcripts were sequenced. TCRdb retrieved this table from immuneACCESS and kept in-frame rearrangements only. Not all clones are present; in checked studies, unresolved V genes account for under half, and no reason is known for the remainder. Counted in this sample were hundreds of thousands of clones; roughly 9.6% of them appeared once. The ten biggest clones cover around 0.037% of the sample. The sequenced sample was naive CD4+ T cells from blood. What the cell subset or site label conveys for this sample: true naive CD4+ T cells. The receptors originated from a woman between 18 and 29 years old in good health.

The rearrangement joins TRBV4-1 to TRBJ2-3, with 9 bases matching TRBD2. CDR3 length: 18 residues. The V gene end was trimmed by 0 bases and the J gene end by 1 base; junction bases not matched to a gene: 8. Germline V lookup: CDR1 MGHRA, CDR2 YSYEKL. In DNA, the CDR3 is TGCGCCAGCAGCCAAGAGGAAATAGCGGGAGTGGGCACAGATACGCAGTATTTT. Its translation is CASSQEEIAGVGTDTQYF.

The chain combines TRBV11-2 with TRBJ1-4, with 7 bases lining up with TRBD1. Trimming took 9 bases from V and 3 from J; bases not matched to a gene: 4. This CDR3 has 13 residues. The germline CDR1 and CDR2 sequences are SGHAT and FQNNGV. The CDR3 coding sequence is TGTGCCAGTACCGGGACAGCTAATGAAAAACTGTTTTTT. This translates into CASTGTANEKLFF.

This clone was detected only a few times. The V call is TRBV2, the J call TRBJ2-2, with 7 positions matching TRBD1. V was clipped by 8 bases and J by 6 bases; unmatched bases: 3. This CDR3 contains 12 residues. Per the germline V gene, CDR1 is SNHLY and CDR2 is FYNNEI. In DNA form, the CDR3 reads TGTGCCAGCGCAGGGGGACCCGGGGAGCTGTTTTTT. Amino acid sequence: CASAGGPGELFF. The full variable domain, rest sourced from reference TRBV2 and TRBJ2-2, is EPEVTQTPSHQVTQMGQEVILRCVPISNHLYFYWYRQILGQKVEFLVSFYNNEISEKSEIFDDQFSVERPDGSNFTLKIRSTKLEDSAMYFCASAGGPGELFFGEGSRLTVL.

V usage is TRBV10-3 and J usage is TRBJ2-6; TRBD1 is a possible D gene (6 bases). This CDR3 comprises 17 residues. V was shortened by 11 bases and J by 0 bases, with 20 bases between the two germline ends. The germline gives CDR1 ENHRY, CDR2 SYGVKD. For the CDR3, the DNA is TGTGCCGTCAAAACAGGGTCCGTCCTCTCTGGGGCCAACGTCCTGACTTTC. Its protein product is CAVKTGSVLSGANVLTF.

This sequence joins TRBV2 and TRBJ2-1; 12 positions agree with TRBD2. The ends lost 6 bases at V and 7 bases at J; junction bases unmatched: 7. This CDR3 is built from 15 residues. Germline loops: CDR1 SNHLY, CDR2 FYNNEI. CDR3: CASSRLAGERNEQFF. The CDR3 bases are TGTGCCAGCAGCAGACTAGCGGGAGAAAGGAATGAGCAGTTCTTC.

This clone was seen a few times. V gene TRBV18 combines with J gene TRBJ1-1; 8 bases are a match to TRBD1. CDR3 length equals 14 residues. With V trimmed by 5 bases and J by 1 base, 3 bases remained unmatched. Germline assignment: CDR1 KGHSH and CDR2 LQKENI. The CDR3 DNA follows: TGTGCCAGCTCAGACAGGGGAAGGAACACTGAAGCTTTCTTT. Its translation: CASSDRGRNTEAFF.

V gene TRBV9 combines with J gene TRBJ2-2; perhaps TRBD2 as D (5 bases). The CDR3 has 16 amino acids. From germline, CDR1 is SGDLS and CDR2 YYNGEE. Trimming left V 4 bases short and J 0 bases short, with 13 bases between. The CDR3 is CASSRASGTNTGELFF. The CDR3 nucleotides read TGTGCCAGCAGCCGGGCGTCGGGGACGAACACCGGGGAGCTGTTTTTT.

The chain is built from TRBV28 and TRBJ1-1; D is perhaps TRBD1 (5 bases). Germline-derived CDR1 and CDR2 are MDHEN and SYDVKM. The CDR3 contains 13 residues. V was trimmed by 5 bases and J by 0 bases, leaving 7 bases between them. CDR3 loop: CASSQQVNTEAFF. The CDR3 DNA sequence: TGTGCCAGCAGTCAACAGGTGAACACTGAAGCTTTCTTT.

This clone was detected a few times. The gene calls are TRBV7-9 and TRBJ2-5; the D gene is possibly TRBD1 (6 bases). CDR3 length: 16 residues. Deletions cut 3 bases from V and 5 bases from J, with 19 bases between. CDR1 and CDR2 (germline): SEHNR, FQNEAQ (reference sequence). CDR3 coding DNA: TGTGCCAGCAGCTTTGTCGGGACAAGGGCTGCGGAGACCCAGTACTTC. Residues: CASSFVGTRAAETQYF.

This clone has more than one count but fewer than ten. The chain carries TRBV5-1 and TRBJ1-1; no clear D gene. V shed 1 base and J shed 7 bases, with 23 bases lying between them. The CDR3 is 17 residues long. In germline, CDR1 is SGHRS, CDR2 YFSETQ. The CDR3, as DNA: TGCGCCAGCAGCTTGTCAATTGGGGAGACGTCCAATATTGAAGCTTTCTTT. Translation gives CASSLSIGETSNIEAFF.

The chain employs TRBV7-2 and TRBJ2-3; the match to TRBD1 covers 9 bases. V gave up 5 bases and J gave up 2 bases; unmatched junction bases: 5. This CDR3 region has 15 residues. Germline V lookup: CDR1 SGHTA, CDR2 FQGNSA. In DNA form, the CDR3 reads TGTGCCAGCAGCCTGGACAGGGGATCCACAGATACGCAGTATTTT. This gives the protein CASSLDRGSTDTQYF.

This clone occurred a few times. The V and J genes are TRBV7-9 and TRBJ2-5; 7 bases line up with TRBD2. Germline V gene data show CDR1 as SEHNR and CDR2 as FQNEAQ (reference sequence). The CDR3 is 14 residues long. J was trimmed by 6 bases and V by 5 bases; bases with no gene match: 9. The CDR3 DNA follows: TGTGCCAGCAGCGCAAGCGGGGAGGGGAAGACCCAGTACTTC. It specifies CASSASGEGKTQYF.

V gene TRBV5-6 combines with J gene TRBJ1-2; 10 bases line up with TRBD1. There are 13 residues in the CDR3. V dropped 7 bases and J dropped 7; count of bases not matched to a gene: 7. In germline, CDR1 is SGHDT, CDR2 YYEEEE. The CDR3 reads CASRTTGGTGYTF. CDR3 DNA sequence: TGTGCCAGCCGAACGACAGGGGGCACTGGCTACACCTTC.

The CDR3 loop reads CASTKPSGRLTGELFF. CDR3 DNA sequence: TGTGCCAGCACGAAACCTAGCGGGAGGTTAACCGGGGAGCTGTTTTTT. The chain links TRBV7-2 to TRBJ2-2, with 11 positions matching TRBD2. CDR1 and CDR2 from the germline V gene are SGHTA and FQGNSA. Trimming removed 7 bases from V and 5 bases from J; junction bases left unmatched: 9. The CDR3 loop spans 16 amino acids. Using reference TRBV7-2 and TRBJ2-2 for the parts outside the CDR3, the full variable domain is GAGVSQSPSNKVTEKGKDVELRCDPISGHTALYWYRQSLGQGLEFLIYFQGNSAPDKSGLPSDRFSAERTGGSVSTLTIQRTQQEDSAVYLCASTKPSGRLTGELFFGEGSRLTVL.

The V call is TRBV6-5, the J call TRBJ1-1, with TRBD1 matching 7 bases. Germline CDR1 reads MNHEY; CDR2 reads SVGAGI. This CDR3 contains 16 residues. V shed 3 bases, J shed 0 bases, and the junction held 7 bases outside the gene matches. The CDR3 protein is CASSYWGQTMNTEAFF. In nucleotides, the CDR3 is TGTGCCAGCAGTTATTGGGGACAGACCATGAACACTGAAGCTTTCTTT.

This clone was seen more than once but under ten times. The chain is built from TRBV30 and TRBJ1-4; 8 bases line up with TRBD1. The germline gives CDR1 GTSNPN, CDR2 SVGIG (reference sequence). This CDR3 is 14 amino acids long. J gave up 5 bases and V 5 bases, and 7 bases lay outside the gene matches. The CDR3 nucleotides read TGTGCCTGGGCCCAGGGGGCTGAGAATGAAAAACTGTTTTTT. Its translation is CAWAQGAENEKLFF.

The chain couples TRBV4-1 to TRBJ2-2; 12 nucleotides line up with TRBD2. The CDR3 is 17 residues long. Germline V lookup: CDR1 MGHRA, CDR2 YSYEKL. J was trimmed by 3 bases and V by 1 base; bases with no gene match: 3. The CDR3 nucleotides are TGCGCCAGCAGCCAAGCCCGACTAGCGGGAGACACCGGGGAGCTGTTTTTT. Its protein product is CASSQARLAGDTGELFF.

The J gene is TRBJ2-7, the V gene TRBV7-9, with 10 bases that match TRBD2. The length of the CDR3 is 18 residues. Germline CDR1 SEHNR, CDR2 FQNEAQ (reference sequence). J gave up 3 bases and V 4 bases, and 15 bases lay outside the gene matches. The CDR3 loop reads CASSSGKGAGGRLYEQYF. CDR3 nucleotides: TGTGCCAGCAGCTCAGGGAAGGGAGCGGGAGGGCGCCTCTACGAGCAGTACTTC.

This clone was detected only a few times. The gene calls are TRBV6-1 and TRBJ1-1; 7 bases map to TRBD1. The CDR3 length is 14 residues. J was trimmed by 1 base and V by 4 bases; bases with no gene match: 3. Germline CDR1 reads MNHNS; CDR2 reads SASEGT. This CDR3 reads CASSGRGTNTEAFF. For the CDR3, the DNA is TGTGCCAGCAGTGGCAGGGGGACGAACACTGAAGCTTTCTTT.

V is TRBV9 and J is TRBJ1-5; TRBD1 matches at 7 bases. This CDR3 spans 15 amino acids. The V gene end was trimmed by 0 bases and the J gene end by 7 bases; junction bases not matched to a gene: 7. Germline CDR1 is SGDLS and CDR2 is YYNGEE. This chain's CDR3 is CASSVEGRGNQPQHF. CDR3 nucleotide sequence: TGTGCCAGCAGCGTAGAGGGCAGGGGGAACCAGCCCCAGCATTTT. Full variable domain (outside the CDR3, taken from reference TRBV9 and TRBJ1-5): DSGVTQTPKHLITATGQRVTLRCSPRSGDLSVYWYQQSLDQGLQFLIQYYNGEERAKGNILERFSAQQFPDLHSELNLSSLELGDSALYFCASSVEGRGNQPQHFGDGTRLSIL.

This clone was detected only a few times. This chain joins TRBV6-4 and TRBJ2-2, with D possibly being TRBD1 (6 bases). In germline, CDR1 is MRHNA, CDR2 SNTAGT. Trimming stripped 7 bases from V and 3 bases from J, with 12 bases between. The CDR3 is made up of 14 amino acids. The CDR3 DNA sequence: TGTGCCAGCAAAAGGGACACACACACCGGGGAGCTGTTTTTT. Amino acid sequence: CASKRDTHTGELFF.

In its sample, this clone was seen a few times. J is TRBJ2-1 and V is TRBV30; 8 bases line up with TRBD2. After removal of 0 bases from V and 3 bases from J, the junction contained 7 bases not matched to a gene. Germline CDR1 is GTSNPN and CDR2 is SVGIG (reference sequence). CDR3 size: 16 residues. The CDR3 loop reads CAWSVGSGGFYNEQFF. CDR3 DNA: TGTGCCTGGAGTGTCGGAAGCGGGGGTTTCTACAATGAGCAGTTCTTC.

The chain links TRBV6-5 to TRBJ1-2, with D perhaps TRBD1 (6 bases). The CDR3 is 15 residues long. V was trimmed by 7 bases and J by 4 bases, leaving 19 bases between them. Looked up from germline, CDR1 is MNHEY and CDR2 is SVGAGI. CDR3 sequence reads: CASTRTAENIYGYTF. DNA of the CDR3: TGTGCCAGCACCCGGACAGCCGAAAACATCTATGGCTACACCTTC.

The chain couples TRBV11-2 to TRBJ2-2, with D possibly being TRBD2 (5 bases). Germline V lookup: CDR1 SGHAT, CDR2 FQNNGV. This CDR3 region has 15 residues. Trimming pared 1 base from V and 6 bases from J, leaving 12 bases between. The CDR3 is CASSLAGNPAGELFF. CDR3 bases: TGTGCCAGCAGCTTAGCGGGGAATCCGGCCGGGGAGCTGTTTTTT. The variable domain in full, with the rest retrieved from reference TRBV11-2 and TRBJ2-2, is EAGVAQSPRYKIIEKRQSVAFWCNPISGHATLYWYQQILGQGPKLLIQFQNNGVVDDSQLPKDRFSAERLKGVDSTLKIQPAKLEDSAVYLCASSLAGNPAGELFFGEGSRLTVL.

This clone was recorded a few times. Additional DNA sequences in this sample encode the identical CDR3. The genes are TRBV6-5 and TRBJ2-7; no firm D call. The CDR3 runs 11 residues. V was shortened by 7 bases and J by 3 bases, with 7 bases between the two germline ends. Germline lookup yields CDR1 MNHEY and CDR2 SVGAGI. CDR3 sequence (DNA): TGTGCCAGCACGCGAGGCTACGAGCAGTACTTC. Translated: CASTRGYEQYF.